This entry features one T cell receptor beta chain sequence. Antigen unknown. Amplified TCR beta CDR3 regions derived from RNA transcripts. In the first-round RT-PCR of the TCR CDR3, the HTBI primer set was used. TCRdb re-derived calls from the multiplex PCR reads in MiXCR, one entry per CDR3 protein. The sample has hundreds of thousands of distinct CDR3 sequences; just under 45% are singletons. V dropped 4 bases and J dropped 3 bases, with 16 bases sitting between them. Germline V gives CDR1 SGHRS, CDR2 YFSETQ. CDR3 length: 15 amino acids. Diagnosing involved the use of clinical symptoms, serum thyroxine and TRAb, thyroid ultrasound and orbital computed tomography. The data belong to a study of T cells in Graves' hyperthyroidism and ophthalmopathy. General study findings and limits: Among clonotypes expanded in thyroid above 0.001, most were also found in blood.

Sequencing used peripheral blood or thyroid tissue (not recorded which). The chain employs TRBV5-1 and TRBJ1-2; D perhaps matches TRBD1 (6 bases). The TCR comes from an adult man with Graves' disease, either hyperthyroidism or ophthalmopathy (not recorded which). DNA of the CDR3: TGCGCCAGCAGCGACGGACAGTTTTTGTACTATGGCTACACCTTC. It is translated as CASSDGQFLYYGYTF.